This T cell receptor (beta chain) derives from a study of early T cells in non-severe SARS-CoV-2 infection. Study information: Bulk RNA from unsorted whole blood was sequenced; chains were unpaired.

A single record per CDR3 protein comes from TCRdb applying MiXCR to the 5' RACE reads. The sample contains more than 55,000 distinct CDR3 sequences, about an eighth of which appear only once. The CDR3 covers 13 residues. From germline, CDR1 is MNHEY and CDR2 SVGAGI. Trimming removed 5 bases from V and 0 bases from J, with 8 bases in between. V gene TRBV6-5 combines with J gene TRBJ2-7; no definite D call. The sample was whole blood. The source of this sequence is an adult who was a healthcare worker with PCR-confirmed SARS-CoV-2 infection or an uninfected control (not recorded which). CDR3 DNA sequence: TGTGCCAGCAGTAACGGGCCCTCCTACGAGCAGTACTTC. It codes for CASSNGPSYEQYF.